The 29 T cell receptor beta chains presented below share a single source sample, sequenced in a study of CD4 and CD8 cells across lung adenocarcinoma regions. MiXCR, applied by TCRdb to the PCR reads, yields one record per CDR3 protein. Here the sample spans around 25,000 distinct CDR3 sequences, approximately 51% being singletons. The sequencing sample was made of CD8+ T cells from the center of a lung tumor. All receptors derive from a male donor with lung adenocarcinoma. The CD4 and CD8 labels of this study may be unreliable.

The V and J genes are TRBV6-8 and TRBJ2-4; D might be TRBD1 or TRBD2, each matching 5 bases. The CDR3 runs to 14 residues. Germline V gene sequence: CDR1 MNHGY, CDR2 SAAAGT. CDR3 in DNA: TGTGGCGGCACTGGGACGAGAACCAAAAACATTCAGTACTTC. This codes for CGGTGTRTKNIQYF.

The V and J genes are TRBV7-6 and TRBJ2-1, with 10 bases aligning to TRBD2. From germline, CDR1 is SGHVS and CDR2 FNYEAQ. The CDR3 has 16 amino acids. V dropped 5 bases and J dropped 4; count of bases not matched to a gene: 8. The CDR3 region has the DNA TGTGCCAGCAGCCCCAAGGGGACTAGCGTATACAATGAGCAGTTCTTC. Translation: CASSPKGTSVYNEQFF. The full variable domain, with the rest looked up from reference TRBV7-6 and TRBJ2-1, is GAGVSQSPRYKVTKRGQDVALRCDPISGHVSLYWYRQALGQGPEFLTYFNYEAQQDKSGLPNDRFSAERPEGSISTLTIQRTEQRDSAMYRCASSPKGTSVYNEQFFGPGTRLTVL.

This clonotype occurred a few times. The V call is TRBV27, the J call TRBJ2-1; 7 nucleotides align to TRBD1. The J call is uncertain, as TRBJ2-7 better fits the DNA end. Germline assignment: CDR1 MNHEY and CDR2 SMNVEV (reference sequence). The CDR3 spans 14 residues. CDR3 residues: CASSFGQASLEQYF. In DNA form, the CDR3 reads TGTGCCAGCAGTTTTGGACAGGCGTCATTGGAGCAGTACTTC.

The rearrangement uses TRBV10-1 and TRBJ2-3, with D possibly being TRBD2 (6 bases). V lost 4 bases, J lost 5 bases, and 16 bases lay in between. Per germline, CDR1 WNHNN and CDR2 SYGVQD (reference sequence). This CDR3 comprises 15 residues. CDR3 sequence reads: CASSAAGSRLDTQYF. For the CDR3, the DNA is TGCGCCAGCAGTGCGGCCGGGAGTCGATTAGATACGCAGTATTTT.

As regards this clonotype: One end of the junction fails to match germline, which may point to a read error. The chain recombines TRBV10-3 with TRBJ2-3; D uncertain. Germline-derived CDR1 and CDR2 are ENHRY and SYGVKD. The length of the CDR3 is 11 residues. The CDR3 here is CGMSAANMQYF. Written as DNA, the CDR3 is TGTGGCATGTCTGCCGCAAATATGCAGTATTTC.

This clonotype was recorded at least ten times. CDR3 bases: TGTGCCAGCAGTCCGATGACTAGCGGGAGAGATACGCAGTATTTT. Its protein product is CASSPMTSGRDTQYF. The V call is TRBV27, the J call TRBJ2-3; 12 nucleotides match TRBD2. The CDR3 consists of 15 residues. With 5 bases clipped from V and 5 bases from J, the junction kept 5 bases outside the gene matches. Germline CDR1 MNHEY, CDR2 SMNVEV (reference sequence).

As concerns this clonotype: This may come from a read error, since a much larger clone is one base off. This chain connects TRBV11-2 to TRBJ2-1; 12 nucleotides match TRBD2. Germline lookup yields CDR1 SGHAT and CDR2 FQNNGV. The CDR3 totals 16 residues. CDR3 region: CVSSSRTSGIYNEQFF. CDR3 bases: TGTGTCAGCAGCAGCCGGACTAGCGGGATATACAATGAGCAGTTCTTC.

J is TRBJ2-5 and V is TRBV10-3; 8 nucleotides line up with TRBD2. CDR3 length: 14 residues. Per germline, CDR1 ENHRY and CDR2 SYGVKD. The CDR3 DNA reads as TGTGCGGGGAGCGGGGGCCTAGCCAAAGAGACCCAGTACTTC. It is translated as CAGSGGLAKETQYF.

This clonotype has ten or more counts. This chain uses TRBV27 with TRBJ2-3; 10 positions agree with TRBD1. CDR3 length: 18 residues. The V and J ends lost 5 bases and 4 bases, in that order; junction bases with no gene match: 15. CDR1 is MNHEY and CDR2 is SMNVEV in the germline V gene (reference sequence). CDR3 amino acids: CASSLNPRQGALADTQYF. CDR3 nucleotides: TGTGCCAGCAGTCTCAACCCACGACAGGGGGCATTGGCAGATACGCAGTATTTT.

V usage is TRBV7-8 and J usage is TRBJ1-5; D possibly corresponds to TRBD1 (5 bases). Germline loops: CDR1 SGHVS, CDR2 FQNEAQ. V was pared by 5 bases and J by 9 bases, with 23 bases between. The CDR3 consists of 16 residues. The CDR3 region is CASSPGGVGGRAPQHF. CDR3 coding DNA: TGTGCCAGCAGCCCCGGGGGGGTCGGGGGACGCGCGCCCCAGCATTTT.

V and J are TRBV11-3 and TRBJ2-1, with a weak D call TRBD2 (5 bases). CDR1 is SGHNT, CDR2 YENEEA, per germline. This CDR3 is built from 13 residues. V was pared by 4 bases and J by 8 bases, with 12 bases between. For the CDR3, the DNA is TGTGCCAGCAGCTCACTAGTATCGGATGAGCAGTTCTTC. Its protein is CASSSLVSDEQFF.

This clonotype was counted between two and nine times. The chain has TRBV6-5 and TRBJ1-6, with D hard to call. The CDR3 contains 12 residues. Germline-derived CDR1 and CDR2 are MNHEY and SVGAGI. The V gene lost 6 bases and the J gene lost 10 bases, with 10 bases spanning the gap. This CDR3 is CASSYIDSPLHF. DNA for the CDR3: TGTGCCAGCAGCTACATAGACTCACCCCTCCACTTT.

This clonotype is categorized as medium-sized (0.01 to 0.1%). This chain joins TRBV6-5 and TRBJ2-1; the match to TRBD2 covers 13 bases. The CDR3 runs to 15 residues. Germline V lookup: CDR1 MNHEY, CDR2 SVGAGI. Trimming at V came to 2 bases and at J to 7 bases, leaving 2 bases not matched to a gene. Written as DNA, the CDR3 is TGTGCCAGCAGTTACGGGACTAGCGGGAAGAATGAGCAGTTCTTC. Translating gives CASSYGTSGKNEQFF.

A note on this clonotype: The junction differs from germline at one of its ends, possibly a read error. The rearrangement joins TRBV6-1 to TRBJ2-3, with TRBD2 identical over 8 bases. Germline V gene lookup returns CDR1 MNHNS and CDR2 SASEGT. This CDR3 comprises 14 residues. CDR3 in DNA: TGTGCGAGCAGAGGAGCGGGAGAGCGAGAGACCCAGTACTTT. It yields the protein CASRGAGERETQYF.

As for this clonotype: A read error may explain this, as a much larger clone is one base away. The chain links TRBV6-1 to TRBJ2-1; 7 bases align to TRBD2. The CDR3 is 13 residues long. Unmatched junction bases numbered 10, after V lost 5 bases and J lost 12 bases. Germline values: CDR1 MNHNS, CDR2 SASEGT. CDR3 DNA sequence: TGTGCCAGCAGTCCAGTTGACTCGGGGGGGCAGTTCTTC. Its protein product is CASSPVDSGGQFF.

This rearrangement joins TRBV10-1 to TRBJ2-1; perhaps TRBD2 as D (6 bases). The CDR3 is 14 residues long. CDR1 is WNHNN and CDR2 is SYGVQD in the germline V gene (reference sequence). V lost 4 bases to trimming and J lost 7 bases, with 14 bases between them. The CDR3 sequence is CASSGTGAMNEQFF. The CDR3, as DNA: TGCGCCAGCAGTGGTACGGGAGCAATGAATGAGCAGTTCTTC.

This clonotype was counted ten times or more. J is TRBJ1-1 and V is TRBV27, with 7 bases matching TRBD1. CDR1 MNHEY and CDR2 SMNVEV come from the germline V gene (reference sequence). The CDR3 has 13 residues. Trimming took 10 bases from V and 4 from J; bases not matched to a gene: 9. This chain's CDR3 is CATKKQGFTEAFF. The DNA of the CDR3 is TGTGCCACAAAAAAACAGGGGTTCACTGAAGCTTTCTTT.

CDR3 in amino acids: CASSSRTSGRENEQFF. CDR3 in DNA: TGTGCCAGCAGTTCACGGACTAGCGGGAGGGAAAATGAGCAGTTCTTC. The chain has TRBV6-5 and TRBJ2-1; the match to TRBD2 covers 15 bases. J gave up 7 bases and V 4 bases, and 5 bases lay outside the gene matches. The CDR3 loop spans 16 amino acids. Germline CDR1 MNHEY, CDR2 SVGAGI.

This clonotype has a count of ten or more. The chain is built from TRBV6-1 and TRBJ1-1, with D uncertain. The CDR3 is made up of 14 amino acids. Germline V gene lookup returns CDR1 MNHNS and CDR2 SASEGT. The V gene lost 2 bases and the J gene lost 1 base, with 8 bases spanning the gap. CDR3 bases: TGTGCCAGCAGTGAAAAGGGTAGGAACACTGAAGCTTTCTTT. Protein sequence: CASSEKGRNTEAFF.

Concerning this clonotype: At one boundary the junction diverges from the germline segment, which might be a read error. V usage is TRBV6-1 and J usage is TRBJ2-3; possible D gene TRBD1, 6 bases. The CDR3 loop spans 16 amino acids. Per the germline V gene, CDR1 is MNHNS and CDR2 is SASEGT. The CDR3, as DNA: TGTGCCAGCAGCGATGAGGGGGTGGGCGACCCAAACATGCAGTACTTT. Translating gives CASSDEGVGDPNMQYF.

On this clonotype itself: At one of its ends the junction is not consistent with the germline gene, which may arise from a read error. The chain couples TRBV27 to TRBJ2-3; possibly TRBD2 for D (6 bases). This CDR3 is 11 amino acids long. Germline lookup yields CDR1 MNHEY and CDR2 SMNVEV (reference sequence). This CDR3 is CGSRSQDTQYF. CDR3 sequence (DNA): TGCGGGAGCCGTTCCCAAGATACGCAGTATTTC.

Concerning this clonotype: The junction departs from germline at one end; a sequencing error may be responsible. The genes are TRBV27 and TRBJ2-5; TRBD2 matches 8 bases. Looked up from germline, CDR1 is MNHEY and CDR2 is SMNVEV (reference sequence). This CDR3 region has 15 residues. The CDR3 spells CASSLSGRASKTQHF. In DNA form, the CDR3 reads TGTGCCAGCAGTTTGTCCGGGAGGGCCTCGAAGACCCAACACTTC.

Note on this clonotype: At one boundary the junction diverges from the germline segment, which might be a read error. The chain carries TRBV27 and TRBJ2-3, with D possibly matching TRBD2 (6 bases). The CDR3 loop spans 16 amino acids. CDR1 and CDR2 (germline): MNHEY, SMNVEV (reference sequence). CDR3 region: CASSVSGVGATDTQYF. In nucleotides, the CDR3 is TGTGCCAGCAGTGTATCGGGGGTGGGAGCCACAGACACGCAGTACTTT.

V usage is TRBV5-1 and J usage is TRBJ2-3; 7 positions match TRBD2. Per germline, CDR1 SGHRS and CDR2 YFSETQ. J lost 6 bases, V lost 1 base, and 5 bases had no gene match. The CDR3 extends over 14 amino acids. CDR3 nucleotides: TGCGCCAGCAGCTTGCGGATGGGGGGGGATACGCAGTATTTT. As protein: CASSLRMGGDTQYF.

Worth noting for this clonotype: Germline is not matched at one junction end, which may reflect a read error. The chain carries TRBV27 and TRBJ2-4, with D possibly being TRBD1 (6 bases). The V gene's germline CDR1 is MNHEY and CDR2 SMNVEV (reference sequence). The CDR3 runs to 15 residues. The CDR3 DNA follows: TGTGCCAGCAGGCTCGTACAGGGTGACCAAAACATCCAGTACTTC. This translates into CASRLVQGDQNIQYF.

Regarding this clonotype: A much larger clone lies one base from this, so it may be a read error. The chain has TRBV6-1 and TRBJ2-3; 9 nucleotides line up with TRBD1. The end of the DNA aligns better with TRBJ2-1, so the J call may be wrong. Germline lookup yields CDR1 MNHNS and CDR2 SASEGT. This CDR3 has 13 residues. CDR3 DNA sequence: TGTGCCAGCAGTAGGGACAGGGCCTACGAGCAGTTCTTC. Translated, it gives CASSRDRAYEQFF.

The rearrangement joins TRBV6-1 to TRBJ1-6; D ambiguous. From germline, CDR1 is MNHNS and CDR2 SASEGT. The length of the CDR3 is 18 residues. V was clipped by 2 bases and J by 0 bases, with 14 bases between them. DNA for the CDR3: TGTGCCAGCAGTGAACCGACTCTATCGAGCTCCTATAATTCACCCCTCCACTTT. Translated: CASSEPTLSSSYNSPLHF.

In this sample, this clonotype turned up many times. The V and J genes are TRBV12-3 or TRBV12-4 and TRBJ2-4; a weak D match, TRBD2 (6 bases). The CDR3 runs to 15 residues. The ends were cut back, 4 bases at V and 14 bases at J, with 24 bases in the middle. The CDR3 protein is CASSSAPGPPGGKYF. The CDR3 nucleotides are TGTGCCAGCAGTTCCGCCCCGGGACCACCCGGAGGGAAGTACTTC.

This clonotype showed up just once. The CDR3: CASSKDRSYGYTF. The CDR3 DNA reads as TGTGCCAGCAGTAAGGACAGAAGCTATGGCTACACCTTC. The chain employs TRBV6-1 and TRBJ1-2; perhaps TRBD1 as D (6 bases). With 5 bases removed from V and 4 bases from J, the gap between germline ends came to 11 bases. The CDR3 runs 13 residues. CDR1 is MNHNS and CDR2 is SASEGT in the germline V gene.